This TCR beta chain was identified during a study of shared clonotypes between healthy human individuals (dated by TCRdb to 2018 to 2021). Background on the whole study: The cohort included three men and two women between 18 and 49 years of age. Per donor, three plates each were used for CD4 naive and CD4 memory, two for CD8 naive, and one for CD8 memory. The study deeply sequenced blood TCR repertoires of five healthy adults to estimate repertoire size and the extent of clonotype sharing between individuals. Different laboratories and diverse techniques were used to prepare libraries and sequence TCR repertoires, to increase sequencing depth and limit assay-specific biases. Leukapheresis yielded between about 0.85 and 10 billion PBMCs per donor.

Using the deep immunoSEQ assay, multiplex PCR amplified TCR CDR3 regions from genomic DNA. Genomic DNA extracted from each cell subset was distributed evenly over all wells of several immunoSEQ 96-well plates, and each plate served as one replicate. For sorted subsets, each replicate PCR was loaded with about 0.2 ug genomic DNA, equivalent to some 31,000 T cell genomes. Purified libraries were measured with a Qubit 3.0 fluorometer, size-checked on a Bioanalyzer 2100, and measured again with the KAPA Library Quantification kit. Each immunoSEQ 96-well plate was sequenced on its own single-read 150-cycle Illumina NextSeq 550 flow cell. In the source study's methods: Because the immunoSEQ output included only junctional sequences and no quality scores, the filtering could not be the same as the filtering used for full-length reads. To assign V/J genes and CDR3, sequences were annotated using PyIR, a Python wrapper for IgBLAST v1.9, with IMGT germline references. Reads were removed for weak V/J assignments (E-value above 1e-6), missing CDR3, stop codons, out-of-frame junctions, or ambiguous translated residues. V3J clonotypes were defined as sequences sharing an identical inferred V gene, J gene, and CDR3 amino acid sequence. Percentage overlap between repertoires was computed as shared unique clonotypes divided by the size of the smaller repertoire. RTK rarefaction, the Chao1 estimator, and Recon v2.1 estimates of unobserved clonotypes were used to assess repertoire richness. Generation probabilities for all TCRbeta clonotypes obtained by the gDNA method from a handful of donors were computed using OLGA. The source is immuneACCESS, and TCRdb retained only in-frame sequences with V and J called. Part of the clones is not carried over; for the studies checked, unresolved V genes explain less than half of this, and the remainder is unexplained. From that table come the V and J calls and clone size; the DNA was used to work out D and trimming. The sample table holds 2.3 million or so clones, of which about 92% were seen once. The top ten hold about 0.41% of the sample.

Donors were healthy HIV-negative adults with no recently reported acute infections or vaccinations. Every donor was a Caucasian adult living in Nashville, Tennessee, USA. CD4+ T cells were enriched through magnetic negative selection, after which naive cells were positively selected on CD45RA and the remaining negative fraction served as the memory subset. Blood was collected by leukapheresis, and PBMCs were isolated by Ficoll-Histopaque density gradient centrifugation and then cryopreserved in liquid nitrogen vapor phase. Analytical flow cytometry was used to check the purity and quantity of every magnetically sorted T cell population. Each sorted fraction had its genomic DNA isolated and then quantified by UV absorbance on a Nanodrop 2000c. The CDR3 measures 18 amino acids from cysteine to phenylalanine. CDR3 DNA only is kept here, 54 bases in frame from base 1. Ends trimmed: V by 4 bases, J by 0 bases; bases unmatched to a gene: 8. CDR1 and CDR2, looked up from the germline V gene (reference sequence), are SGHNT and YYREEE.

This clone has a handful of counts. The specificity of this receptor is unknown. The record has no base qualities; no much larger clone is one base away. Results and caveats for the whole study, not just this receptor: Around 5% of naive CD4, around 3.6% of naive CD8, 2.3% of memory CD4, and less than 0.45% of memory CD8 clonotypes were shared across a few donors. Because the study included a small number of donors, the genetic and exposure-history diversity represented was limited. Pairwise subsampling indicated that sequencing depth was expected to affect the degree of clonotype sharing among donors. Compared with non-shared clonotypes, the clonotypes found in all four sorted-subset donors had higher generation probabilities. Even with the large sequencing depth, rarefaction of the sorted-subset datasets indicated that sequencing was incomplete. Naive subsets generally had larger estimated clonotype richness than memory subsets. Only blood was sampled, and tissue TCR repertoires likely differ from those in blood.

Sample: naive CD4+ T cells from PBMCs. Read against the paper, the sample's cell subset or site label means: CD45RA+ positively selected. The chain links TRBV5-4 with TRBJ2-3; TRBD2 agrees with 13 junctional bases. This clonotype was sampled from a man younger than 35 in good health. Some clones in this sample may be carry-over from other donors' samples. The CDR3 loop reads CASSTGTSGTMSTDTQYF. Here is the DNA: TGTGCCAGCAGCACAGGGACTAGCGGGACCATGAGCACAGATACGCAGTATTTT.